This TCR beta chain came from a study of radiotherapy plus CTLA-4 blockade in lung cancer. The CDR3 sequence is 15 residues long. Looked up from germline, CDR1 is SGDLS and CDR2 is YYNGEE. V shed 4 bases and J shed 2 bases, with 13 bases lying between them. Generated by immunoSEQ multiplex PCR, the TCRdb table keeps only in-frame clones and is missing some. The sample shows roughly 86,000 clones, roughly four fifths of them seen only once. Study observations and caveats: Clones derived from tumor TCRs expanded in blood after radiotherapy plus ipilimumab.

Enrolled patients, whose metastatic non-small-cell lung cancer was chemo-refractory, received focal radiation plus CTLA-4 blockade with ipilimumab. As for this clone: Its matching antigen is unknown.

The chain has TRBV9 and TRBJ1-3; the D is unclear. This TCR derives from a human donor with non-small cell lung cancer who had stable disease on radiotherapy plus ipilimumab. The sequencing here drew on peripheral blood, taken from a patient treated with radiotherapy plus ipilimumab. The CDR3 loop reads CASSPDRRTGNTIYF. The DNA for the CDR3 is TGTGCCAGCAGCCCAGATCGGCGTACTGGAAACACCATATATTTT.